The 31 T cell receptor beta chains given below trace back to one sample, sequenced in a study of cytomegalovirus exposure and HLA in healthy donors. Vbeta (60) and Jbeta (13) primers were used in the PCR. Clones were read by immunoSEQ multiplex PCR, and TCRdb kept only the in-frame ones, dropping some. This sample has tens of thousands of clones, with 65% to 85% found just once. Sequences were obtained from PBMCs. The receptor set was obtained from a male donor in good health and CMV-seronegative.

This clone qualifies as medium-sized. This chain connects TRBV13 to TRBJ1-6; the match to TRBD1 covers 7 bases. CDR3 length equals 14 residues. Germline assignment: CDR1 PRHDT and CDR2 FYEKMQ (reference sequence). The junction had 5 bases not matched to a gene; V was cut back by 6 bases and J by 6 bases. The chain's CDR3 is CASSTSGGNSPLHF. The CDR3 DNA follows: TGTGCCAGCAGTACTTCAGGGGGTAATTCACCCCTCCACTTT. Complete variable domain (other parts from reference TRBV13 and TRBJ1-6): AAGVIQSPRHLIKEKRETATLKCYPIPRHDTVYWYQQGPGQDPQFLISFYEKMQSDKGSIPDRFSAQQFSDYHSELNMSSLELGDSALYFCASSTSGGNSPLHFGNGTRLTVT.

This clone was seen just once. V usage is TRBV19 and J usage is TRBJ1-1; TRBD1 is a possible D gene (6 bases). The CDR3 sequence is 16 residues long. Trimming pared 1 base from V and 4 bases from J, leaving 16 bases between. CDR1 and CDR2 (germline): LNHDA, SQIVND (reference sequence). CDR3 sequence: CASSIVRGAIGTEAFF. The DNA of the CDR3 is TGTGCCAGTAGTATAGTGCGGGGGGCGATAGGCACTGAAGCTTTCTTT.

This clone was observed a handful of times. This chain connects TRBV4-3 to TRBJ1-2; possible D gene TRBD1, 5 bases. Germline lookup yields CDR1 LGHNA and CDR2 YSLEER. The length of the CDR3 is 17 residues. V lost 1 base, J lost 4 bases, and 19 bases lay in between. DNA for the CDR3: TGCGCCAGCAGCCAAGGGGGCGCTCGTAGCGGCATCTATGGCTACACCTTC. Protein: CASSQGGARSGIYGYTF.

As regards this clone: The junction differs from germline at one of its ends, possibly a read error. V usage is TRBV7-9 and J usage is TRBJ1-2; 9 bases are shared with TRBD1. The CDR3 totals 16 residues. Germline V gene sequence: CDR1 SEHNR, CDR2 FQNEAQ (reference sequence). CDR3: CASSFGGQGRNFGYTF. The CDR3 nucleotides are TGTGCCAGCAGCTTTGGGGGACAGGGAAGGAACTTTGGCTACACCTTC.

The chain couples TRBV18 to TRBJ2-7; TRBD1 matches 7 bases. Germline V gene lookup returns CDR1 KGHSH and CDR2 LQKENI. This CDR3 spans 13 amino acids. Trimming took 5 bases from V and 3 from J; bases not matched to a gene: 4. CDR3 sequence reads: CASSKGTDYEQYF. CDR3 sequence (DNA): TGTGCCAGCTCAAAAGGGACAGACTACGAGCAGTACTTC.

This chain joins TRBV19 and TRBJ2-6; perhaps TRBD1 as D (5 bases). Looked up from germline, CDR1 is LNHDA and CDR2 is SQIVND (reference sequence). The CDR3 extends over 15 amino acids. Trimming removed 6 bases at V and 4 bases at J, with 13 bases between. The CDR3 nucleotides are TGTGCCAGTAGACCACGACAGCCCGGGGCCAACGTCCTGACTTTC. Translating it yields CASRPRQPGANVLTF.

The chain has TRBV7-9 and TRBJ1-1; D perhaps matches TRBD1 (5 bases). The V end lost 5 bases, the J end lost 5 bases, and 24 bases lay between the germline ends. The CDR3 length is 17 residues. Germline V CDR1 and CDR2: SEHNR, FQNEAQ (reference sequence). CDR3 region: CASSPPRGTLAGTEAFF. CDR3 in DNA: TGTGCCAGCAGCCCACCCCGGGGGACCCTAGCAGGGACTGAAGCTTTCTTT. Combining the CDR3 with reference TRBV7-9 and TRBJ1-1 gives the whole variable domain DTGVSQNPRHKITKRGQNVTFRCDPISEHNRLYWYRQTLGQGPEFLTYFQNEAQLEKSRLLSDRFSAERPKGSFSTLEIQRTEQGDSAMYLCASSPPRGTLAGTEAFFGQGTRLTVV.

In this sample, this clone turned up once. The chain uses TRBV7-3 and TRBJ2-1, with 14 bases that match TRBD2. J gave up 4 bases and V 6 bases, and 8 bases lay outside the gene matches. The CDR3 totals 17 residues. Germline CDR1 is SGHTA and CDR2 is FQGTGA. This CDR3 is CASSPGLAGGPYNEQFF. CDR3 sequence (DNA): TGTGCCAGCAGTCCCGGACTAGCGGGGGGTCCGTACAATGAGCAGTTCTTC.

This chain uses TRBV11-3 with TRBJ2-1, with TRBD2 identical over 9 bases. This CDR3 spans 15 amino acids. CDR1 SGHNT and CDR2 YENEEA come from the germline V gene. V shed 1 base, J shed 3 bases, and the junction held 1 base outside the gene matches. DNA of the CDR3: TGTGCCAGCAGCTTAGGAGCGGGGGGCTACAATGAGCAGTTCTTC. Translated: CASSLGAGGYNEQFF.

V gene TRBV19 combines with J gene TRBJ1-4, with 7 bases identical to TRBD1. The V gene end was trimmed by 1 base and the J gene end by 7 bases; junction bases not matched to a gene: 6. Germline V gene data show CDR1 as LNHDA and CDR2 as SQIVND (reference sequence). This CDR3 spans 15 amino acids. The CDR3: CASSIGGRGSEKLFF. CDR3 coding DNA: TGTGCCAGTAGTATAGGGGGCAGGGGGAGTGAAAAACTGTTTTTT.

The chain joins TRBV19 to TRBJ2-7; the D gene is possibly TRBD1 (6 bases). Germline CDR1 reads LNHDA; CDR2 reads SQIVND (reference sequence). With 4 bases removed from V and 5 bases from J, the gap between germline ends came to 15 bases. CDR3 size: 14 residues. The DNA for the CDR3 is TGTGCCAGTAGTAATAACGGACAGCTAGACGAGCAGTACTTC. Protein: CASSNNGQLDEQYF.

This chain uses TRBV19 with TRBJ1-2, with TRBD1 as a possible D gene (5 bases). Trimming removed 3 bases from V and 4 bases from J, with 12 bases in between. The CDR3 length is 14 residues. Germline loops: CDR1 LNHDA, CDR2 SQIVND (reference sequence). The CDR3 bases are TGTGCCAGTAGTATGCAGGGTGCCCTCTATGGCTACACCTTC. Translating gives CASSMQGALYGYTF.

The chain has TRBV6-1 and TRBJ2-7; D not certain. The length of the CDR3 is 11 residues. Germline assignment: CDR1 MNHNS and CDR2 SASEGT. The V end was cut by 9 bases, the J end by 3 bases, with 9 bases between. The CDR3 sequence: CASRRVYEQYF. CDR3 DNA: TGTGCCAGTCGCCGGGTCTACGAGCAGTACTTC.

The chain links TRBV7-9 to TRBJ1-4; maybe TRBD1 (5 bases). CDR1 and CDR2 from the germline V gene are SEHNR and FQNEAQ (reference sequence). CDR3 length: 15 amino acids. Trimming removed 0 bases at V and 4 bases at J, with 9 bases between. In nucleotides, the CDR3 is TGTGCCAGCAGCTTAGCTGGGAGGGGTAATGAAAAACTGTTTTTT. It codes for CASSLAGRGNEKLFF. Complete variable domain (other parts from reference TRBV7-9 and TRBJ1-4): DTGVSQNPRHKITKRGQNVTFRCDPISEHNRLYWYRQTLGQGPEFLTYFQNEAQLEKSRLLSDRFSAERPKGSFSTLEIQRTEQGDSAMYLCASSLAGRGNEKLFFGSGTQLSVL.

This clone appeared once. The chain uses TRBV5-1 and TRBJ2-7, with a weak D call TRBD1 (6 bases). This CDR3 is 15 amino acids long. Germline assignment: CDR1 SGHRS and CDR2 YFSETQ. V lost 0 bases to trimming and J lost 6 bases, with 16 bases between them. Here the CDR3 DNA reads TGCGCCAGCAGCTTGGCGGACAGAGAGGGCTTCGAGCAGTACTTC. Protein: CASSLADREGFEQYF.

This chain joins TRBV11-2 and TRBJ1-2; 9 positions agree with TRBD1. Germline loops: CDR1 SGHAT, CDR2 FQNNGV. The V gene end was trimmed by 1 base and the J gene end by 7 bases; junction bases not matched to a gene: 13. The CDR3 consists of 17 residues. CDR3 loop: CASSLVRGQGGGLGYTF. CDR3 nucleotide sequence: TGTGCCAGCAGCTTAGTTAGGGGACAGGGCGGAGGTCTTGGCTACACCTTC.

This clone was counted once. The CDR3 DNA reads TGTGCCAGCAGAAAATCGTTGGGGGCGTTTAACTATGGCTACACCTTC. It encodes CASRKSLGAFNYGYTF. The chain employs TRBV5-6 and TRBJ1-2; D may be TRBD1 (6 bases). Germline CDR1 and CDR2: SGHDT and YYEEEE. CDR3 size: 16 residues. The V and J ends lost 5 bases and 1 base respectively, with 18 bases between them.

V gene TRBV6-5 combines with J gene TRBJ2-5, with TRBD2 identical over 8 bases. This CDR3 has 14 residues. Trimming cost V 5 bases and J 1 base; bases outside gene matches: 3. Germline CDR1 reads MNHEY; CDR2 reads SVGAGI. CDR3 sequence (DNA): TGTGCCAGCAGTCGCGGGGGGACCCAAGAGACCCAGTACTTC. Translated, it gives CASSRGGTQETQYF.

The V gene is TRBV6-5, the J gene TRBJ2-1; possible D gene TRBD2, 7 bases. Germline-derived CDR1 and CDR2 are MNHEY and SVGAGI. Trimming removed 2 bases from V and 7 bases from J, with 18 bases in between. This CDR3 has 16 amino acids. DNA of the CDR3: TGTGCCAGCAGTTACGGGGGGGCAGGGGCATGGAATGAGCAGTTCTTC. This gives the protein CASSYGGAGAWNEQFF.

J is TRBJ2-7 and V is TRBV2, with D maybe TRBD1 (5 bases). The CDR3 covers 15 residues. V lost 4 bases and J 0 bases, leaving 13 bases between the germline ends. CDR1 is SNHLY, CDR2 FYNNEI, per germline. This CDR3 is CASSVGQGSSYEQYF. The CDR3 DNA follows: TGTGCCAGCAGTGTGGGTCAGGGTAGCTCCTACGAGCAGTACTTC.

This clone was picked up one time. CDR3: CASSTTGGKGDTQYF. In nucleotides, the CDR3 is TGTGCCAGCAGCACGACAGGGGGCAAGGGAGATACGCAGTATTTT. The J gene is TRBJ2-3, the V gene TRBV7-3, with 10 bases lining up with TRBD1. The CDR3 consists of 15 residues. Trimming at V came to 5 bases and at J to 5 bases, leaving 7 bases not matched to a gene. CDR1 and CDR2 from the germline V gene are SGHTA and FQGTGA.

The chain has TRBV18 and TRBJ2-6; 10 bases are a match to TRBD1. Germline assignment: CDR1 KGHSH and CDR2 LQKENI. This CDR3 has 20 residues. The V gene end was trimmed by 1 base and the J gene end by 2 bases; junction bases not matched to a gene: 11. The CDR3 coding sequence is TGTGCCAGCTCACCACTAGGATACCGGGACAGGGGTACTGGGGCCAACGTCCTGACTTTC. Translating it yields CASSPLGYRDRGTGANVLTF.

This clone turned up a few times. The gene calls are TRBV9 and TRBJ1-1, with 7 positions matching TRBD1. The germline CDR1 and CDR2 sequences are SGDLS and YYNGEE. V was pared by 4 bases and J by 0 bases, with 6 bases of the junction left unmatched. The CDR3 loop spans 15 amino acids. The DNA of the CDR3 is TGTGCCAGCAGCCCGGAGACAGGGTTGAACACTGAAGCTTTCTTT. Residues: CASSPETGLNTEAFF.

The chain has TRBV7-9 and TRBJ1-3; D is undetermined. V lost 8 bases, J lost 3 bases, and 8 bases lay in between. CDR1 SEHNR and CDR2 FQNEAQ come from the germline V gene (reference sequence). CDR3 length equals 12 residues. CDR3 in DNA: TGTGCCAGCGCGCTTGATGGAAACACCATATATTTT. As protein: CASALDGNTIYF.

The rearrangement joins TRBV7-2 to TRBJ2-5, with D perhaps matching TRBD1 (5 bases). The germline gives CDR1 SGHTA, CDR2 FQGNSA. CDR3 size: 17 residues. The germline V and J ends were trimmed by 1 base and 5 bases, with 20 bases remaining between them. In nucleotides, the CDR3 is TGTGCCAGCAGCTTAGGACAGAGGTTTAGTAGTAGGGAGACCCAGTACTTC. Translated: CASSLGQRFSSRETQYF.

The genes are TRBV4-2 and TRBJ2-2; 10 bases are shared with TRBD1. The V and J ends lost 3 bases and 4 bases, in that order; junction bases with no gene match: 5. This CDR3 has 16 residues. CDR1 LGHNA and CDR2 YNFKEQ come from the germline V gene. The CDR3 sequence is CASSHRDRGGTGELFF. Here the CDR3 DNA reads TGTGCCAGCAGCCACCGGGACAGGGGTGGCACCGGGGAGCTGTTTTTT.

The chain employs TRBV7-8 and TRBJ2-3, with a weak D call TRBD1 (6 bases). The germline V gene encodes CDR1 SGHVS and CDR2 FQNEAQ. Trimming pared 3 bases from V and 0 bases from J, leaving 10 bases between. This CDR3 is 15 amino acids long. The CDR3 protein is CASSLGHPSTDTQYF. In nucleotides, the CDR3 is TGTGCCAGCAGCTTGGGACACCCGAGCACAGATACGCAGTATTTT.

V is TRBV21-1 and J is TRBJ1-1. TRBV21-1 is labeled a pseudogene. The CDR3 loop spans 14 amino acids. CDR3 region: CASRILRENTEAFF. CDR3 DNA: TGTGCCAGCAGGATCCTCCGGGAGAACACTGAAGCTTTCTTT.

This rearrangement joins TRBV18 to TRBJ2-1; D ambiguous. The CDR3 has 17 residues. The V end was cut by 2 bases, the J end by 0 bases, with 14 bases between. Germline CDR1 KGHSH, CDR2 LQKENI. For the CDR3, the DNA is TGTGCCAGCTCACCAAGATTACCCCGGAGCTCCTACAATGAGCAGTTCTTC. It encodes CASSPRLPRSSYNEQFF.

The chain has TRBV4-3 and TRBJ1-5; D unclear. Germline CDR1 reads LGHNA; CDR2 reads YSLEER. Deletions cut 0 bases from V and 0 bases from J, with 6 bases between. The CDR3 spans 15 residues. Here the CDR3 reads CASSQEAGSNQPQHF. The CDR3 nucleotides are TGCGCCAGCAGCCAAGAGGCGGGTAGCAATCAGCCCCAGCATTTT.

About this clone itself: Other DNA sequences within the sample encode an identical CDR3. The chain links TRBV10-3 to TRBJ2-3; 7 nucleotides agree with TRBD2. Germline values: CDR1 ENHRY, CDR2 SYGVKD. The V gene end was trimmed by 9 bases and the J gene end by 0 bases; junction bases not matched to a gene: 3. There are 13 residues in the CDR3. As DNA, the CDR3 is TGTGCCATAGGGAGGGAGAGCACAGATACGCAGTATTTT. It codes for CAIGRESTDTQYF.